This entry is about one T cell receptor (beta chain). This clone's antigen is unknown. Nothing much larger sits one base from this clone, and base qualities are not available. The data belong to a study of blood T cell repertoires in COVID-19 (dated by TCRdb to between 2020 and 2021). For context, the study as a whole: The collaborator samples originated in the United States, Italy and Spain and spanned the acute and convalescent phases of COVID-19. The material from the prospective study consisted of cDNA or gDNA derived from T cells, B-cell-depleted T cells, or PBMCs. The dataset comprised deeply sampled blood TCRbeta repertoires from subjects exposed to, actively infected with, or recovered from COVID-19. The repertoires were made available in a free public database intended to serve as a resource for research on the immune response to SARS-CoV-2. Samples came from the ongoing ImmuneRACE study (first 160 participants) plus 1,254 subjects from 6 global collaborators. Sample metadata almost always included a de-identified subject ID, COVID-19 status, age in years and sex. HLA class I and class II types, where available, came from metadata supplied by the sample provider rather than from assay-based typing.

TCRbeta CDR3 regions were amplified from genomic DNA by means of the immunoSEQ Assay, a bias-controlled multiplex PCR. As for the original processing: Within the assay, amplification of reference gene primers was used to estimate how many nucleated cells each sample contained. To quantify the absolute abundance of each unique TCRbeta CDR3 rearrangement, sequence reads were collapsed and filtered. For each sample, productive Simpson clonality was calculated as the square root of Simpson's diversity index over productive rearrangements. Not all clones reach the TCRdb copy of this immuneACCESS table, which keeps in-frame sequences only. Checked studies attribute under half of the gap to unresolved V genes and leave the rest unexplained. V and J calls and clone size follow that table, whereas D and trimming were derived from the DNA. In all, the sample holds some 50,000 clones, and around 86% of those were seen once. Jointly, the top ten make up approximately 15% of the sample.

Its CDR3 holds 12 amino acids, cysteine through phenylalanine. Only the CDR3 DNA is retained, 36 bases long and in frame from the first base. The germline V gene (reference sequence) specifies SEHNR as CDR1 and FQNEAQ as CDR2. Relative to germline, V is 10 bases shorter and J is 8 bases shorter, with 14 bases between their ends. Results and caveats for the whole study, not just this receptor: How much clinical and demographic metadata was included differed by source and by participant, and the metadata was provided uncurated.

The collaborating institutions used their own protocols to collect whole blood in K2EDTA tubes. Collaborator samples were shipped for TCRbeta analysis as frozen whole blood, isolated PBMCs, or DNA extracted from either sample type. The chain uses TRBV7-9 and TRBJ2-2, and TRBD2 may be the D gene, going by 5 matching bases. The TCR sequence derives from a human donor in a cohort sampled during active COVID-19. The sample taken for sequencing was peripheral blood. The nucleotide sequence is TGTGCCATCCCCCGAGGCGGGGGGGAGCTGTTTTTT. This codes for CAIPRGGGELFF.